This T cell receptor beta chain is drawn from a study of cytomegalovirus exposure and HLA in healthy donors. On the study more broadly: Earlier findings included 117 million unique TCR beta sequences obtained from about 179 million T cells. There were some 81 million unique TCRs (from HLA-typed donors) in an early data release. Regarding the study as a whole: In a later analysis, donors in an Asian-associated ancestry cluster reportedly had fewer N-insertions in productive TCRs than the cohort mean. A later analysis showed TCR association rates differing by HLA locus, peaking at DRB1 and lowest at HLA-C.

13 Jbeta primers and 60 Vbeta primers were used for the PCR. Repertoires were generated with immunoSEQ multiplex PCR, while TCRdb's copy carries only in-frame clones and drops some. The profile shows under 200,000 clones, about 70% of them singletons. This clone was counted between two and nine times. Its antigen is still unknown. Germline assignment: CDR1 MGHRA and CDR2 YSYEKL. V lost 1 base and J lost 4; bases outside the gene matches: 9. This CDR3 has 17 residues. Sequencing input: PBMCs. This TCR was sampled from a woman in her twenties or thirties in good health and CMV-seronegative. V and J are TRBV4-1 and TRBJ1-5; 8 bases map to TRBD1. DNA of the CDR3: TGCGCCAGCAGCCAAGGGCCCCGGGACAGGAGGAATCAGCCCCAGCATTTT. This gives the protein CASSQGPRDRRNQPQHF.